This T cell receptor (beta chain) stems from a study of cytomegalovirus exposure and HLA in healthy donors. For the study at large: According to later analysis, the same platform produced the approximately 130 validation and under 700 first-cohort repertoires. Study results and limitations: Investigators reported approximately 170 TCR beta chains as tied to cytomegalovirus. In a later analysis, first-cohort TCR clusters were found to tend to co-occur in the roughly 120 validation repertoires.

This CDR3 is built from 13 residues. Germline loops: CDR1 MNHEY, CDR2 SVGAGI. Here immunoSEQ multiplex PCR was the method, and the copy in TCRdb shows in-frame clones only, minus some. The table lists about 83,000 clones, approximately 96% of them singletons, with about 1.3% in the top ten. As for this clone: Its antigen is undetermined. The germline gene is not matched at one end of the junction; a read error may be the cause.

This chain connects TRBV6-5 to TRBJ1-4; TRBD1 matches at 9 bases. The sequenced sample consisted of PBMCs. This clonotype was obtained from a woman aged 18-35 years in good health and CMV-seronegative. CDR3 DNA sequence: TGTGCCAGCAGTTACGAAGCGGGACAGGGCGCTCTATTT. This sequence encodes CASSYEAGQGALF.